This entry is about one T cell receptor (beta chain). This entry is derived from a study of blood T cell repertoires in COVID-19. About the study: PBMCs, B-cell-depleted T cells, or T cells provided the cDNA or gDNA that made up the material.

Original analysis: Reference gene primers were amplified, and this amplification served to estimate nucleated cell counts. Produced via immunoSEQ multiplex PCR; TCRdb's table is partial and in-frame only. V and J calls plus clone size are reproduced from that table; the DNA served to infer D and trimming. The sample has 350,000 to 450,000 clones; 75% to 90% are singletons. V dropped 2 bases and J dropped 6 bases, with 9 bases sitting between them. Looked up from germline, CDR1 is KGHSH and CDR2 is LQKENI. The CDR3 is 13 residues long. Sequenced material: PBMCs or T cells enriched from blood (not recorded which). The sequence was collected from a woman aged 50 to 60 who had recovered from COVID-19. V is TRBV18 and J is TRBJ2-3; D ambiguous. The CDR3 loop is CASSPVVADTQYF. The CDR3 DNA reads as TGTGCCAGCTCACCAGTGGTAGCTGATACGCAGTATTTT.